The source of this TCR beta chain is a study of blood T cell repertoires in COVID-19. Whole-study context: Samples representing acute and convalescent COVID-19 were sourced from the United States, Italy and Spain. The analysed material was cDNA or gDNA that came from T cells, B-cell-depleted T cells, or PBMCs.

About this clone: Compared with germline, one end of the junction differs, possibly owing to a read error.

Living in about two dozen US areas, the participants were between roughly 18 and 89 years of age. Grouping used clinical history reported by participants in a survey and questionnaire. Profiling relied on immunoSEQ multiplex PCR, and the TCRdb table lists in-frame clones only, not all of them. The sample includes some 300,000 clones, roughly nine tenths of them seen just once. Material: PBMCs or T cells enriched from blood (not recorded which). The receptor comes from a woman aged 25 to 39 who had recovered from COVID-19.

The CDR3 sequence is CASSDRHTEAFF. CDR3 coding DNA: TGTGCCAGCAGCGACCGACACACAGAAGCTTTCTTT. The rearrangement joins TRBV5-6 to TRBJ1-1; no clear D. Germline lookup yields CDR1 SGHDT and CDR2 YYEEEE. This CDR3 comprises 12 residues.